These T cell receptor beta chains were read from a single sample in a study of blood T cells in healthy people across ages. Using its own MiXCR run on the 5' RACE reads, TCRdb lists one record per CDR3 protein. The sample holds approximately 790,000 distinct CDR3 sequences, approximately 65% seen once. Source material: blood. The receptors derive from a man aged 30-40 years in good health. Both conserved end residues are part of each CDR3. Fields, in order: clone size, J gene, D gene, V gene, CDR3 DNA, CDR3 protein. A D gene is named only where the DNA matches it firmly. Size is omitted from some rows. Given values are once, few, many or a class for expanded clones.

clone_size: .
j_call: TRBJ1-4
d_call: .
v_call: TRBV5-6
cdr3_nt: TGTGCCAGCAGCTCCCGACAGGATGAAAAACTGTTTTTT
cdr3_aa: CASSSRQDEKLFF

clone_size: .
j_call: TRBJ2-4
d_call: .
v_call: TRBV4-3
cdr3_nt: TGCGCCAGCAGCCTAGACGGAGGGGGGAAAAACATTCAGTACTTC
cdr3_aa: CASSLDGGGKNIQYF

clone_size: .
j_call: TRBJ2-3
d_call: .
v_call: TRBV9
cdr3_nt: TGTGCCAGCAGCGTCCTTCAGCGGGGCACAGATACGCAGTATTTT
cdr3_aa: CASSVLQRGTDTQYF

clone_size: .
j_call: TRBJ2-3
d_call: TRBD2
v_call: TRBV10-3
cdr3_nt: TGTGCCATCAGGAATCCGGGACTAGCGGGGGGGAGCACAGATACGCAGTATTTT
cdr3_aa: CAIRNPGLAGGSTDTQYF

clone_size: .
j_call: TRBJ2-7
d_call: TRBD1
v_call: TRBV7-9
cdr3_nt: TGTGCCAGCAGCTTAGCGCAAGTGGACAGGGGAAAAATCTACGAGCAGTACTTC
cdr3_aa: CASSLAQVDRGKIYEQYF

clone_size: .
j_call: TRBJ2-1
d_call: .
v_call: TRBV29-1
cdr3_nt: TGCAGCGTTGTCGGGCAGAGCTCCTACAATGAGCAGTTCTTC
cdr3_aa: CSVVGQSSYNEQFF

clone_size: .
j_call: TRBJ2-2
d_call: .
v_call: TRBV6-5
cdr3_nt: TGTGCCAGCAGTTACTCGGGGACCGCGAACACCGGGGAGCTGTTTTTT
cdr3_aa: CASSYSGTANTGELFF

clone_size: .
j_call: TRBJ2-7
d_call: .
v_call: TRBV4-2
cdr3_nt: TGTGCCAGCAGCCAAGACTCGGGGCTAACAGCATCTAGCTACGAGCAGTACTTC
cdr3_aa: CASSQDSGLTASSYEQYF

clone_size: few
j_call: TRBJ1-2
d_call: .
v_call: TRBV6-6
cdr3_nt: TGTGCCAGCAGTAAACAGGGCTTTGAGGGCTACACCTTC
cdr3_aa: CASSKQGFEGYTF

clone_size: .
j_call: TRBJ1-2
d_call: TRBD1
v_call: TRBV5-1
cdr3_nt: TGCGCCAGCAGCTTGATATTAGGGGGCTGGAACTATGGCTACACCTTC
cdr3_aa: CASSLILGGWNYGYTF

clone_size: .
j_call: TRBJ2-7
d_call: .
v_call: TRBV12-3/TRBV12-4
cdr3_nt: TGTGCCAGCAGTTTTCCGGGCCTCGAGCAGTACTTC
cdr3_aa: CASSFPGLEQYF

clone_size: .
j_call: TRBJ2-3
d_call: .
v_call: TRBV20-1
cdr3_nt: TGCAGTGCGGAGGCAACGAGATCCTCAGATACGCAGTATTTT
cdr3_aa: CSAEATRSSDTQYF

clone_size: .
j_call: TRBJ2-3
d_call: .
v_call: TRBV5-6
cdr3_nt: TGTGCCAGCAGCTTGTTCGGCCGGGGGCCGGTAGATACGCAGTATTTT
cdr3_aa: CASSLFGRGPVDTQYF

clone_size: .
j_call: TRBJ1-1
d_call: .
v_call: TRBV14
cdr3_nt: TGTGCCAGCAGCCAAGAGACGAACACTGAAGCTTTCTTT
cdr3_aa: CASSQETNTEAFF

clone_size: .
j_call: TRBJ2-6
d_call: .
v_call: TRBV5-6
cdr3_nt: TGTGCCAGCAGCTTGGGCAGGGATCCTGGAGCCAACGTCCTGACTTTC
cdr3_aa: CASSLGRDPGANVLTF

clone_size: few
j_call: TRBJ1-2
d_call: .
v_call: TRBV3-1
cdr3_nt: TGTGCCAGCAGCCAAGCCCAGGGGTCCTATGGCTACACCTTC
cdr3_aa: CASSQAQGSYGYTF

clone_size: .
j_call: TRBJ2-7
d_call: TRBD1
v_call: TRBV4-3
cdr3_nt: TGCGCCAGCAGCGCCGGGACAGGGAGGGCCTACGAGCAGTACTTC
cdr3_aa: CASSAGTGRAYEQYF

clone_size: .
j_call: TRBJ2-5
d_call: TRBD2
v_call: TRBV11-2
cdr3_nt: TGTGCCAGCAGCGGAGCAGGGAATTCGCGGGAGCAGTACTTC
cdr3_aa: CASSGAGNSREQYF

clone_size: .
j_call: TRBJ2-1
d_call: .
v_call: TRBV2
cdr3_nt: TGTGCCAGCAGTCCCTTTGGACTAATCAATGAGCAGTTCTTC
cdr3_aa: CASSPFGLINEQFF

clone_size: few
j_call: TRBJ2-7
d_call: TRBD2
v_call: TRBV29-1
cdr3_nt: TGCAGGGCGGGGGACCACTACGAGCAGTACTTC
cdr3_aa: CRAGDHYEQYF

clone_size: .
j_call: TRBJ2-5
d_call: TRBD2
v_call: TRBV6-5
cdr3_nt: TGTGCCAGCAGTTACTCAGCTAGCGGGGGCCCGACCCAGTACTTC
cdr3_aa: CASSYSASGGPTQYF

clone_size: .
j_call: TRBJ2-3
d_call: TRBD2
v_call: TRBV6-5
cdr3_nt: TGTGCCAGCAGTTACAACCCGGGGTGGGGGACTAGGAGCACAGATACACAGTATTTT
cdr3_aa: CASSYNPGWGTRSTDTQYF

clone_size: few
j_call: TRBJ2-1
d_call: TRBD2
v_call: TRBV2
cdr3_nt: TGTGCCAGCAGTGAACTAGCGGGGGTCGGGGCCTACAATGAGCAGTTCTTC
cdr3_aa: CASSELAGVGAYNEQFF

clone_size: few
j_call: TRBJ2-5
d_call: .
v_call: TRBV7-9
cdr3_nt: TGTGCCAGCAGCTCAATAGCGGTGGAGACCCAGTACTTC
cdr3_aa: CASSSIAVETQYF

clone_size: .
j_call: TRBJ2-7
d_call: TRBD1
v_call: TRBV29-1
cdr3_nt: TGCAGCGTTGAACACGGGACAGGGAAAAACGAGCAGTACTTC
cdr3_aa: CSVEHGTGKNEQYF

clone_size: once
j_call: TRBJ1-5
d_call: .
v_call: TRBV4-2
cdr3_nt: TGTGCCAGCAGCCCCCTTTTGGATCAGCCCCAGCATTTT
cdr3_aa: CASSPLLDQPQHF

clone_size: few
j_call: TRBJ2-7
d_call: .
v_call: TRBV20-1
cdr3_nt: TGCAGTGCCGTCAGGCCCGGGGCCCCTTCCTACGAGCAGTACTTC
cdr3_aa: CSAVRPGAPSYEQYF

clone_size: few
j_call: TRBJ2-1
d_call: .
v_call: TRBV20-1
cdr3_nt: TGCAGCCCACCCGACAATGAGCAGTTCTTC
cdr3_aa: CSPPDNEQFF

clone_size: few
j_call: TRBJ2-1
d_call: .
v_call: TRBV6-5
cdr3_nt: TGTGCCAGCAGTTATTACAGGGCTGGGGATGAGCAGTTCTTC
cdr3_aa: CASSYYRAGDEQFF

clone_size: .
j_call: TRBJ2-6
d_call: .
v_call: TRBV6-5
cdr3_nt: TGTGCCAGCAGATTTAAAGGGGGTAATGGGGCCAACGTCCTGACTTTC
cdr3_aa: CASRFKGGNGANVLTF

clone_size: many
j_call: TRBJ2-5
d_call: .
v_call: TRBV7-2
cdr3_nt: TGTGCCAGCAGCTGGGGACCCCAAGAGACCCAGTACTTC
cdr3_aa: CASSWGPQETQYF

clone_size: .
j_call: TRBJ2-2
d_call: .
v_call: TRBV7-2
cdr3_nt: TGTGCCAGCAGCTTAGATTGGCGGAGAGGGGAGCTGTTTTTT
cdr3_aa: CASSLDWRRGELFF

clone_size: many
j_call: TRBJ2-7
d_call: .
v_call: TRBV6-6
cdr3_nt: TGTGCCAGCAGTTTGGGAGGTCGCTACGAGCAGTACTTC
cdr3_aa: CASSLGGRYEQYF

clone_size: .
j_call: TRBJ2-5
d_call: .
v_call: TRBV27
cdr3_nt: TGTGCCAGCAGTTTCCTATTCGGGGAAAGGGGCCAAGAGACCCAGTACTTC
cdr3_aa: CASSFLFGERGQETQYF

clone_size: .
j_call: TRBJ2-1
d_call: .
v_call: TRBV2
cdr3_nt: TGTGCCAGCAGTGAAGGGGGGCAGTACAATGAGCAGTTCTTC
cdr3_aa: CASSEGGQYNEQFF

clone_size: few
j_call: TRBJ2-5
d_call: TRBD2
v_call: TRBV20-1
cdr3_nt: TGCAGTGCTAGATGGCTAGCGGGGGTAGAGACCCAGTACTTC
cdr3_aa: CSARWLAGVETQYF

clone_size: few
j_call: TRBJ2-1
d_call: TRBD1
v_call: TRBV28
cdr3_nt: TGTGCCAGCAGTCCGGGACAGGGTCTTGAAGAGCAGTTCTTC
cdr3_aa: CASSPGQGLEEQFF

clone_size: .
j_call: TRBJ2-7
d_call: .
v_call: TRBV9
cdr3_nt: TGTGCCAGCAGCGCGGGGAATATGGCTTCCTACGAGCAGTACTTC
cdr3_aa: CASSAGNMASYEQYF

clone_size: few
j_call: TRBJ2-1
d_call: TRBD2
v_call: TRBV13
cdr3_nt: TGTGCCAGCAGCTTAGTGTGGCGGGGGGGCTCCAATGAGCAGTTCTTC
cdr3_aa: CASSLVWRGGSNEQFF

clone_size: .
j_call: TRBJ1-6
d_call: .
v_call: TRBV11-2
cdr3_nt: TGTGCCAGCAGCTTAGAAGGGGGTTTGCATTCACCCCTCCACTTT
cdr3_aa: CASSLEGGLHSPLHF

clone_size: .
j_call: TRBJ2-7
d_call: .
v_call: TRBV11-2
cdr3_nt: TGTGCCAGCAGCGGGTCGGTAGGGAGCTCCTACGAGCAGTACTTC
cdr3_aa: CASSGSVGSSYEQYF

clone_size: few
j_call: TRBJ2-1
d_call: .
v_call: TRBV7-9
cdr3_nt: TGTGCCAGCAGCTTAGCGTTAGGTGAGCAGTTCTTC
cdr3_aa: CASSLALGEQFF

clone_size: .
j_call: TRBJ2-7
d_call: TRBD1
v_call: TRBV9
cdr3_nt: TGTGCCAGCAGCTCGACAGGGTTCTCCTACGAGCAGTACTTC
cdr3_aa: CASSSTGFSYEQYF

clone_size: .
j_call: TRBJ1-4
d_call: .
v_call: TRBV4-3
cdr3_nt: TGCGCCAGCAGCCAAGGTCAGGGACTTCATGAAAAACTGTTTTTT
cdr3_aa: CASSQGQGLHEKLFF

clone_size: .
j_call: TRBJ2-3
d_call: .
v_call: TRBV9
cdr3_nt: TGTGCCAGCAGCGTTCTCCACACAGATACGCAGTATTTT
cdr3_aa: CASSVLHTDTQYF

clone_size: .
j_call: TRBJ1-6
d_call: TRBD1
v_call: TRBV27
cdr3_nt: TGTGCCAGCAGTTTATCTACAGGGGGCTTCTCACCCCTCCACTTT
cdr3_aa: CASSLSTGGFSPLHF

clone_size: .
j_call: TRBJ2-3
d_call: .
v_call: TRBV5-1
cdr3_nt: TGCGCCAGCAGGTTGGACACCCCTAGCACAGATACGCAGTATTTT
cdr3_aa: CASRLDTPSTDTQYF

clone_size: .
j_call: TRBJ2-2
d_call: .
v_call: TRBV15
cdr3_nt: TGTGCCACCAGCAGAGATCTGGGGGCGAACACCGGGGAGCTGTTTTTT
cdr3_aa: CATSRDLGANTGELFF

clone_size: .
j_call: TRBJ2-1
d_call: TRBD2
v_call: TRBV14
cdr3_nt: TGTGCCTGCAGCCCTACTAGCGGGCTCCAGTTCTTC
cdr3_aa: CACSPTSGLQFF

clone_size: few
j_call: TRBJ1-2
d_call: .
v_call: TRBV7-9
cdr3_nt: TGTGCCAGCAGCTTAGGCGGGGAACTCTATGGCTACACCTTC
cdr3_aa: CASSLGGELYGYTF

clone_size: .
j_call: TRBJ2-5
d_call: .
v_call: TRBV6-5
cdr3_nt: TGTGCCAGCAGAATCGGTCAGACCCAGTACTTC
cdr3_aa: CASRIGQTQYF

clone_size: few
j_call: TRBJ2-7
d_call: .
v_call: TRBV10-3
cdr3_nt: TGTGCCATCAGTGAGTCCAAGGGGATTAGCGTTTCCTACGAGCAGTACTTC
cdr3_aa: CAISESKGISVSYEQYF

clone_size: .
j_call: TRBJ1-5
d_call: .
v_call: TRBV15
cdr3_nt: TGTGCCACCAGCAGAGATCTCGGGGGAACCCAGCCCCAGCATTTT
cdr3_aa: CATSRDLGGTQPQHF

clone_size: .
j_call: TRBJ2-5
d_call: TRBD2
v_call: TRBV7-2
cdr3_nt: TGTGCCAGCAGCCCGAGGACTAGTCCGGAGACCCAGTACTTC
cdr3_aa: CASSPRTSPETQYF

clone_size: .
j_call: TRBJ2-1
d_call: .
v_call: TRBV7-9
cdr3_nt: TGTGCCAGCAGCTTAGATCCAGGGTCGGATGAGCAGTTCTTC
cdr3_aa: CASSLDPGSDEQFF

clone_size: .
j_call: TRBJ1-2
d_call: .
v_call: TRBV3-1
cdr3_nt: TGTGCCAGCAGCCAAGACATCGGGGGCACTATGGCTCACACCTTC
cdr3_aa: CASSQDIGGTMAHTF

clone_size: .
j_call: TRBJ2-7
d_call: .
v_call: TRBV11-2
cdr3_nt: TGTGCCAGCAGCTTAGATACTAGTTTCGAGCAGTACTTC
cdr3_aa: CASSLDTSFEQYF

clone_size: once
j_call: TRBJ2-7
d_call: .
v_call: TRBV6-6
cdr3_nt: TGTGCCAGCACCTTGGACCGAGGGGTCGACGAGCAGTACTTC
cdr3_aa: CASTLDRGVDEQYF

clone_size: few
j_call: TRBJ2-1
d_call: .
v_call: TRBV7-2
cdr3_nt: TGTGCCAGCAGCTTAGGAGGGGCCTCAAATGAGCAGTTCTTC
cdr3_aa: CASSLGGASNEQFF